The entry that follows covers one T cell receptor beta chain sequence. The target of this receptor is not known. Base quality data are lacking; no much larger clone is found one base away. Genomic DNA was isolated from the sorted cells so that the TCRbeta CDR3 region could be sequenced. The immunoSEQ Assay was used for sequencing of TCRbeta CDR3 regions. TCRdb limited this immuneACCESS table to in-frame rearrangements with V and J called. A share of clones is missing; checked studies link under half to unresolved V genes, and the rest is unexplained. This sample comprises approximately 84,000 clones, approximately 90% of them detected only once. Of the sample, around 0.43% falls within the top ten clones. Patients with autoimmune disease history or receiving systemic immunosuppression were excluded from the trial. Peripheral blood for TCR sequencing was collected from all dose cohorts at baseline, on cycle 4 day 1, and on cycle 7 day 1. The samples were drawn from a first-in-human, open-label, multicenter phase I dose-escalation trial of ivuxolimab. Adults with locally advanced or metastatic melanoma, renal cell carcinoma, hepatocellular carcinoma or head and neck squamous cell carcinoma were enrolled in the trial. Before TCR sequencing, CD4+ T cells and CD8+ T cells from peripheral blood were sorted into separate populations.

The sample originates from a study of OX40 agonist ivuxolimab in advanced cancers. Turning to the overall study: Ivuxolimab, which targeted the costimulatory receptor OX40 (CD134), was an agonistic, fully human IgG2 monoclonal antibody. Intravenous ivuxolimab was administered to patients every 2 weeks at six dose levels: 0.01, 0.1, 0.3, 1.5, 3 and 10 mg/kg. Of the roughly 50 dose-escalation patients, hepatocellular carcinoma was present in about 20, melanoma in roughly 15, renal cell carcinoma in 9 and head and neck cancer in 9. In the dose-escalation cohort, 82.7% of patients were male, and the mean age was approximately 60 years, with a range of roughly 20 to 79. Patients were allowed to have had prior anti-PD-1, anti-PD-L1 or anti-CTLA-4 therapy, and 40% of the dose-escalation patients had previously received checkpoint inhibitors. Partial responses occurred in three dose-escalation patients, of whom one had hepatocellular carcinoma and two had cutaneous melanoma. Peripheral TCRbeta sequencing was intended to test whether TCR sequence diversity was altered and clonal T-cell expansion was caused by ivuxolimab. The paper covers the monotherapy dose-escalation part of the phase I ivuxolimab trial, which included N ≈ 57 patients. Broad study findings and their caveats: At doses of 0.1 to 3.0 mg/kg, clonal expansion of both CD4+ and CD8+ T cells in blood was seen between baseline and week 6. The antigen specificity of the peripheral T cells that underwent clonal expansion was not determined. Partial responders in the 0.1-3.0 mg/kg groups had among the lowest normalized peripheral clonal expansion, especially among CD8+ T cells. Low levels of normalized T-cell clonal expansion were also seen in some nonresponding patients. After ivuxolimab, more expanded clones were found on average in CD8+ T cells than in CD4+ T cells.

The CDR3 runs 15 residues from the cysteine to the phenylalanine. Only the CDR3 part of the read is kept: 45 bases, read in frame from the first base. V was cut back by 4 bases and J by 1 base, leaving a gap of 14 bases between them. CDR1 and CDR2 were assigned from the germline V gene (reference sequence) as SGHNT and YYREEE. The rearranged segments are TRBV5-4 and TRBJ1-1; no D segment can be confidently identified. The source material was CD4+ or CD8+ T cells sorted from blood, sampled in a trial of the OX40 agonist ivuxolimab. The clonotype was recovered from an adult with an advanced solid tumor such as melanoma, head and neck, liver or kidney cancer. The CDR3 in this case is CASSVLGSRNTEAFF. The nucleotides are TGTGCCAGCAGCGTGCTGGGTTCTAGGAACACTGAAGCTTTCTTT.